The entry below describes one T cell receptor (beta chain). The repertoire was sequenced with immunoSEQ multiplex PCR; TCRdb's copy has only in-frame clones and lacks some. The sample carries about 68,000 clones, nearly 98% recorded once. The data are from a study of technical replicates of blood from several donors. Unmatched junction bases numbered 8, after V lost 3 bases and J lost 5 bases. Per germline, CDR1 SNHLY and CDR2 FYNNEI. The CDR3 is made up of 15 amino acids. What was sequenced was T cells isolated from PBMCs. The gene calls are TRBV2 and TRBJ2-5; 8 nucleotides line up with TRBD2. This TCR was recovered from a human donor in good health. CDR3 nucleotide sequence: TGTGCCAGCAGTGACCCGCGGGAGGAGAAGGAGACCCAGTACTTC. Translation: CASSDPREEKETQYF. Together with reference TRBV2 and TRBJ2-5, the CDR3 gives the full variable domain: EPEVTQTPSHQVTQMGQEVILRCVPISNHLYFYWYRQILGQKVEFLVSFYNNEISEKSEIFDDQFSVERPDGSNFTLKIRSTKLEDSAMYFCASSDPREEKETQYFGPGTRLLVL.